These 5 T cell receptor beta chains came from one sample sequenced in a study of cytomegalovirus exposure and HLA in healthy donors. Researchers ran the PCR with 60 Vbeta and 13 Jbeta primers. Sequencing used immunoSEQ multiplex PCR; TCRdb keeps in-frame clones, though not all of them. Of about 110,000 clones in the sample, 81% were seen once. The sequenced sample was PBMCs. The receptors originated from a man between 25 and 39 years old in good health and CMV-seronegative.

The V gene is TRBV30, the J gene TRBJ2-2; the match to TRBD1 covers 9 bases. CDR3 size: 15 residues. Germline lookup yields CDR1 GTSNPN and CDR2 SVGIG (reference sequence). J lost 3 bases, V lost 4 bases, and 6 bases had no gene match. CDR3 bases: TGTGCCTGGAAAACCCGGGACAGGGACACCGGGGAGCTGTTTTTT. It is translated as CAWKTRDRDTGELFF.

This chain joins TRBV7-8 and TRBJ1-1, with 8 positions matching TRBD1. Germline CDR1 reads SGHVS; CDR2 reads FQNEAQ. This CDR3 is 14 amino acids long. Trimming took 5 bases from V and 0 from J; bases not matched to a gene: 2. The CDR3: CASSMGQVNTEAFF. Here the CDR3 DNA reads TGTGCCAGCAGCATGGGACAGGTGAACACTGAAGCTTTCTTT.

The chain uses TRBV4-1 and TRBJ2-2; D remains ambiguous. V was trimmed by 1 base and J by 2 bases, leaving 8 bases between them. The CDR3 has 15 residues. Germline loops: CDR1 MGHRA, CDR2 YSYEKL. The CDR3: CASSQASLNTGELFF. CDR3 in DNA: TGCGCCAGCAGCCAAGCATCCCTAAACACCGGGGAGCTGTTTTTT.

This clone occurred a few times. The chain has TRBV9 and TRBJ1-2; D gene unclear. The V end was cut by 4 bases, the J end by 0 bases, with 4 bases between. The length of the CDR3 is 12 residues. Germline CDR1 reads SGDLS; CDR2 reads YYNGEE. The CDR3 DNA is TGTGCCAGCAGCAGCTCTAACTATGGCTACACCTTC. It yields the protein CASSSSNYGYTF. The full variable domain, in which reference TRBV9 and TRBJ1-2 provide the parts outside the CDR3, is DSGVTQTPKHLITATGQRVTLRCSPRSGDLSVYWYQQSLDQGLQFLIQYYNGEERAKGNILERFSAQQFPDLHSELNLSSLELGDSALYFCASSSSNYGYTFGSGTRLTVV.

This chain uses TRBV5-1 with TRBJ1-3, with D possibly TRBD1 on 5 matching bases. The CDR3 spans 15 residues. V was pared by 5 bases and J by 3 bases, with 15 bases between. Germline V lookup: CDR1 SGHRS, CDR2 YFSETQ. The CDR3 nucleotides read TGCGCCAGCAGTCCATCTCAGGGTGATGGAAACACCATATATTTT. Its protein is CASSPSQGDGNTIYF.